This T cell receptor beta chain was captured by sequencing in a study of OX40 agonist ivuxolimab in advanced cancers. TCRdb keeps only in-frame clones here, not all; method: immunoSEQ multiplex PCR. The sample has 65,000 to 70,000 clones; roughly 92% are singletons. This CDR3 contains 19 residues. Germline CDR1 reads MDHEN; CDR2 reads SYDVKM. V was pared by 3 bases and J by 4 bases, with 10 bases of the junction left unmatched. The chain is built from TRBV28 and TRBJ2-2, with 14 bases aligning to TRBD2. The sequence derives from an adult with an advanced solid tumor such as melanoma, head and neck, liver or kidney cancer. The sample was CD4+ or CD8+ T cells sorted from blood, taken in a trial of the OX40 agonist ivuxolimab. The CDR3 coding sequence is TGTGCCAGCAGTTTTTTATCGGGACTAGCGGGAGTGCGCACCGGGGAGCTGTTTTTT. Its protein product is CASSFLSGLAGVRTGELFF.